The T cell receptor (beta chain) described here comes from a study of response to subunit inactivated influenza vaccine (dated 2018 in TCRdb). For the wider study: Deep quantitative profiling of the T cell receptor repertoire was used in the study to follow responses to a trivalent subunit inactivated influenza vaccine. Overall study outcomes, separate from this receptor: The authors suggested that each seasonal influenza vaccination may recruit only a limited number of new T cells.

As regards this clonotype: The antigen it recognizes is unknown. The record has no base qualities; no much larger clone is one base away.

Reading the germline V gene gives CDR1 SGHAT and CDR2 FQNNGV. The CDR3 measures 18 amino acids from cysteine to phenylalanine. Of all the DNA, just the CDR3 is kept, 54 bases in frame from base 1. V lost 3 bases and J lost 3 bases; the stretch between them is 24 bases long. To prepare the library, RT-PCR was applied. Instrument used: Illumina HiSeq 2500. The public reads were reprocessed in TCRdb via fastp at Q25 and MiXCR, keeping in-frame beta chains. Merged by CDR3 protein, the rows form single entries marked with the most common genes and DNA. The sample table contains fewer than 600,000 distinct CDR3 sequences; only one count was recorded for around 7.9% of them. The top ten clonotypes cover about 12% of the sample.

The sequence was obtained from a man aged 45 to 70 who received an inactivated influenza vaccine. Donor details come from another sample of the same person, matched by shared clones. The rearranged segments are TRBV11-2 and TRBJ2-7; no D gene can be assigned with confidence. The sample was PBMCs from blood, taken 23 months after vaccination. The CDR3 corresponds to CASSFLYSGPVAYYEQYF. The bases read TGTGCCAGCAGCTTCCTCTACTCCGGACCAGTTGCATACTACGAGCAGTACTTC.